One TCR beta chain is described in this entry. MiXCR, applied by TCRdb to the 5' RACE reads, yields one record per CDR3 protein. The repertoire consists of approximately 260,000 distinct CDR3 sequences, with around 17% occurring once and the leading ten covering 23%. This sample is part of a study of T-cell memory formation after mild COVID-19. This TCR came from a man between 18 and 29 years old who had mild COVID-19 (a few samples of this study predate the infection). Cell type and time point are not known. Material for sequencing was PBMCs or a T cell subset sorted from them (not recorded which).

CDR3 in amino acids: CASSPTLAGVEYF. The CDR3 nucleotides read TGCGCCAGCAGCCCGACGCTAGCGGGGGTGGAGTACTTC. The chain employs TRBV4-3 and TRBJ2-5; 10 nucleotides align to TRBD2. Trimming took 4 bases from V and 12 from J; bases not matched to a gene: 8. The CDR3 has 13 amino acids. From germline, CDR1 is LGHNA and CDR2 YSLEER.